These 27 T cell receptor beta chains were sequenced from one sample in a study of blood T cell repertoires in COVID-19. Clones were sequenced by immunoSEQ multiplex PCR, and TCRdb holds only the in-frame ones, with some missing. The sample records hundreds of thousands of clones, 88% being singletons. The sequencing input was PBMCs or T cells enriched from blood (not recorded which). The receptors come from a woman aged 55-70 years in a cohort exposed to, infected with or recovered from COVID-19 (not recorded which).

The table lists this clone with a count of one. This CDR3 is also generated by other DNA sequences in the sample. The chain uses TRBV19 and TRBJ2-7; 7 nucleotides align to TRBD1. CDR1 is LNHDA and CDR2 is SQIVND in the germline V gene (reference sequence). This CDR3 is 14 amino acids long. V gave up 1 base and J gave up 2 bases; unmatched junction bases: 2. The CDR3 sequence is CASSIGQGAYEQYF. For the CDR3, the DNA is TGTGCCAGTAGTATAGGGCAGGGGGCCTACGAGCAGTACTTC.

This chain connects TRBV4-2 to TRBJ2-7; 7 positions match TRBD1. CDR3 length: 15 residues. Looked up from germline, CDR1 is LGHNA and CDR2 is YNFKEQ. V was clipped by 2 bases and J by 0 bases; unmatched bases: 4. This chain's CDR3 is CASSQNRDSSYEQYF. CDR3 nucleotides: TGTGCCAGCAGCCAAAACCGGGACAGCTCCTACGAGCAGTACTTC.

This chain links TRBV13 with TRBJ2-1, with TRBD2 matching 12 bases. The V gene's germline CDR1 is PRHDT and CDR2 FYEKMQ (reference sequence). V lost 4 bases and J lost 0; bases outside the gene matches: 1. This CDR3 spans 16 amino acids. DNA for the CDR3: TGTGCCAGCAGCTCGACTAGCGGGAGCTCCTACAATGAGCAGTTCTTC. Amino acids: CASSSTSGSSYNEQFF.

In its sample, this clone was seen a few times. The chain combines TRBV2 with TRBJ1-5, with a weak D call TRBD1 (5 bases). The germline gives CDR1 SNHLY, CDR2 FYNNEI. The germline V and J ends were trimmed by 5 bases and 6 bases, with 11 bases remaining between them. The CDR3 is made up of 13 amino acids. DNA of the CDR3: TGTGCCAGCAGTTCCGGGGGTGCTCAGCCCCAGCATTTT. This sequence encodes CASSSGGAQPQHF.

This chain uses TRBV30 with TRBJ2-5; D may be TRBD1 (6 bases). V was shortened by 3 bases and J by 0 bases, with 11 bases between the two germline ends. Germline V gives CDR1 GTSNPN, CDR2 SVGIG (reference sequence). This CDR3 region has 14 residues. CDR3 in amino acids: CAWRLGTYQETQYF. The CDR3 DNA follows: TGTGCCTGGAGGCTCGGGACATACCAAGAGACCCAGTACTTC.

The chain carries TRBV6-4 and TRBJ2-3; D gene ambiguous. V was shortened by 0 bases and J by 2 bases, with 12 bases between the two germline ends. CDR1 and CDR2 from the germline V gene are MRHNA and SNTAGT. The CDR3 sequence is 16 residues long. The CDR3 bases are TGTGCCAGCAGTGACTCAGCAGGTATGGCCACAGATACGCAGTATTTT. It encodes CASSDSAGMATDTQYF.

The chain employs TRBV19 and TRBJ1-5; D call uncertain. CDR3 length: 15 residues. V lost 0 bases to trimming and J lost 2 bases, with 8 bases between them. From germline, CDR1 is LNHDA and CDR2 SQIVND (reference sequence). The CDR3 bases are TGTGCCAGTAGTATAGAGTCGGTAGGCAATCAGCCCCAGCATTTT. Amino acids: CASSIESVGNQPQHF.

This clone appeared once. This sequence joins TRBV23-1 and TRBJ2-3; the match to TRBD1 covers 8 bases. TRBV23-1 is classed as an ORF, of uncertain function. The CDR3 consists of 15 residues. Unmatched junction bases numbered 6, after V lost 6 bases and J lost 1 base. CDR3 coding DNA: TGCGCCAGCAGCCAAAAACAGGGGGGCACAGATACGCAGTATTTT. Protein sequence: CASSQKQGGTDTQYF.

With respect to this clone: This sequence may be a read error, since a much larger clone differs from it by one base. The chain joins TRBV28 to TRBJ2-7; 12 nucleotides line up with TRBD2. V lost 6 bases to trimming and J lost 2 bases; unmatched junction nucleotides: 2. The CDR3 has 14 residues. Germline V lookup: CDR1 MDHEN, CDR2 SYDVKM. CDR3 bases: TGTGCCAGCAGCCGACTAGCGGGAGCCTACGAGCAGTACTTC. It encodes CASSRLAGAYEQYF.

The chain joins TRBV30 to TRBJ2-6; tentative D call: TRBD1 (5 bases). In germline, CDR1 is GTSNPN, CDR2 SVGIG (reference sequence). The length of the CDR3 is 15 residues. The germline V and J ends were trimmed by 8 bases and 0 bases, with 14 bases remaining between them. The CDR3 loop reads CAGGRDFSGANVLTF. The CDR3 DNA follows: TGTGCCGGCGGCAGGGATTTCTCTGGGGCCAACGTCCTGACTTTC.

V usage is TRBV30 and J usage is TRBJ2-7; D gene uncertain. CDR1 is GTSNPN, CDR2 SVGIG, per germline (reference sequence). The CDR3 runs 12 residues. Trimming took 3 bases from V and 2 from J, leaving 8 bases between them. The CDR3 nucleotides are TGTGCCTGGAGCCTTGCGACCTACGAGCAGTACTTC. Translation: CAWSLATYEQYF.

The chain carries TRBV24-1 and TRBJ2-1; TRBD2 is a possible D gene (6 bases). The CDR3 totals 14 residues. Trimming stripped 6 bases from V and 6 bases from J, with 14 bases between. Germline-derived CDR1 and CDR2 are KGHDR and SFDVKD. The CDR3 nucleotides are TGTGCCACCAGTAGAAGCCCTAGCGCCAATGAGCAGTTCTTC. Translating gives CATSRSPSANEQFF.

This chain connects TRBV28 to TRBJ2-7; TRBD1 aligns across 10 bases. The CDR3 totals 15 residues. V shed 5 bases and J 5 bases; nucleotides not matched to a gene: 9. CDR1 MDHEN and CDR2 SYDVKM come from the germline V gene. Written as DNA, the CDR3 is TGTGCCAGCAGTCCTGGCGGGACAGGGGTCAACGAGCAGTACTTC. This encodes CASSPGGTGVNEQYF.

CDR3 sequence reads: CASGLGLAYNEQFF. Written as DNA, the CDR3 is TGTGCCAGCGGGTTGGGACTAGCGTACAATGAGCAGTTCTTC. The chain recombines TRBV5-4 with TRBJ2-1, with 10 positions matching TRBD2. The length of the CDR3 is 14 residues. CDR1 SGHNT and CDR2 YYREEE come from the germline V gene (reference sequence). V dropped 7 bases and J dropped 4; count of bases not matched to a gene: 5.

The chain uses TRBV18 and TRBJ2-3; TRBD2 matches 8 bases. This CDR3 is 16 amino acids long. The junction had 5 bases not matched to a gene; V was cut back by 0 bases and J by 3 bases. The germline gives CDR1 KGHSH, CDR2 LQKENI. The CDR3 protein is CASSPPSTSGTDTQYF. DNA for the CDR3: TGTGCCAGCTCACCACCGAGTACTAGCGGTACAGATACGCAGTATTTT.

This clone was recorded a few times. The chain combines TRBV27 with TRBJ2-1, with 9 bases identical to TRBD2. The CDR3 runs 16 residues. The trim removed 5 bases at V and 5 bases at J, leaving 10 bases unmatched. Germline values: CDR1 MNHEY, CDR2 SMNVEV (reference sequence). DNA for the CDR3: TGTGCCAGCAGTCATCCCCAGCGGGAGGCAGACAATGAGCAGTTCTTC. It is translated as CASSHPQREADNEQFF.

The chain recombines TRBV28 with TRBJ2-7; 11 nucleotides match TRBD2. The CDR3 consists of 13 residues. The germline V gene has CDR1 MDHEN and CDR2 SYDVKM. The junction had 3 bases not matched to a gene; V was cut back by 10 bases and J by 1 base. CDR3 DNA sequence: TGTGCCACCGGGACTAGCGGTTCCTACGAGCAGTACTTC. Residues: CATGTSGSYEQYF.

The chain is built from TRBV13 and TRBJ1-3; 7 bases are a match to TRBD1. CDR3 length: 16 residues. After removal of 3 bases from V and 0 bases from J, the junction contained 5 bases not matched to a gene. Germline assignment: CDR1 PRHDT and CDR2 FYEKMQ (reference sequence). CDR3: CASSFIGQVSGNTIYF. In nucleotides, the CDR3 is TGTGCCAGCAGCTTCATTGGACAGGTCTCTGGAAACACCATATATTTT.

The CDR3 region is CASSLRAGVGTDTQYF. Written as DNA, the CDR3 is TGCGCCAGCAGCTTGCGAGCGGGAGTAGGGACAGATACGCAGTATTTT. The chain employs TRBV5-1 and TRBJ2-3, with TRBD2 matching over 8 bases. Germline V CDR1 and CDR2: SGHRS, YFSETQ. The length of the CDR3 is 16 residues. Losses at the gene ends were 1 base for V and 3 bases for J; bases not matched to a gene: 7.

The chain couples TRBV10-3 to TRBJ2-7; TRBD2 might be the D (6 bases). The CDR3 totals 13 residues. Germline CDR1 reads ENHRY; CDR2 reads SYGVKD. V was clipped by 11 bases and J by 1 base, with 15 bases between them. CDR3 sequence (DNA): TGTGCCGCCTCGGAGGGCGGTTCCTACGAGCAGTACTTC. Its translation: CAASEGGSYEQYF.

The V call is TRBV7-2, the J call TRBJ2-5; 7 bases match TRBD2. Unmatched junction bases numbered 7, after V lost 1 base and J lost 2 bases. This CDR3 has 16 residues. Germline lookup yields CDR1 SGHTA and CDR2 FQGNSA. The DNA of the CDR3 is TGTGCCAGCAGCTTAGGGACGCTAGCGGTACAAGAGACCCAGTACTTC. It yields the protein CASSLGTLAVQETQYF.

This chain joins TRBV2 and TRBJ1-4, with a tentative D call TRBD1 (5 bases). V shed 4 bases and J shed 8 bases, with 17 bases lying between them. Germline-derived CDR1 and CDR2 are SNHLY and FYNNEI. The CDR3 is made up of 15 amino acids. CDR3 residues: CASSGLGRAMEKLFF. The CDR3 coding sequence is TGTGCCAGCAGTGGCTTGGGCAGGGCTATGGAAAAACTGTTTTTT.

The gene calls are TRBV9 and TRBJ1-6; weak D call: TRBD1 (5 bases). Between the trimmed V and J ends, which lost 3 bases and 7 bases, there was a span of 8 bases. The germline V gene encodes CDR1 SGDLS and CDR2 YYNGEE. The CDR3 has 13 amino acids. Here the CDR3 reads CASSATENSPLHF. The CDR3 bases are TGTGCCAGCAGCGCGACAGAAAATTCACCCCTCCACTTT. Using reference TRBV9 and TRBJ1-6 for the parts outside the CDR3, the full variable domain is DSGVTQTPKHLITATGQRVTLRCSPRSGDLSVYWYQQSLDQGLQFLIQYYNGEERAKGNILERFSAQQFPDLHSELNLSSLELGDSALYFCASSATENSPLHFGNGTRLTVT.

The rearrangement links TRBV27 to TRBJ1-5, with 10 bases fitting TRBD1. Trimming removed 6 bases from V and 9 bases from J; junction bases left unmatched: 8. The CDR3 sequence is 14 residues long. Germline values: CDR1 MNHEY, CDR2 SMNVEV (reference sequence). As DNA, the CDR3 is TGTGCCAGCAGACGACAGGGGGCCTATGGGCCCCAGCATTTT. Amino acids: CASRRQGAYGPQHF.

The chain is built from TRBV28 and TRBJ2-2, with 10 bases lining up with TRBD2. Germline lookup yields CDR1 MDHEN and CDR2 SYDVKM. V shed 2 bases and J 1 base; nucleotides not matched to a gene: 4. The CDR3 is 17 residues long. In DNA, the CDR3 is TGTGCCAGCAGTTTACCTGGACTAGCGGTGAACACCGGGGAGCTGTTTTTT. Amino acid sequence: CASSLPGLAVNTGELFF.

The V and J genes are TRBV5-8 and TRBJ2-1; tentative D call: TRBD1 (6 bases). The V gene lost 0 bases and the J gene lost 6 bases, with 10 bases spanning the gap. Germline V gene data show CDR1 as SGHTS and CDR2 as YDEGEE. The CDR3 runs to 14 residues. The CDR3 is CASSLGNRVNEQFF. The CDR3 DNA is TGTGCCAGCAGCTTGGGGAACAGGGTCAATGAGCAGTTCTTC.

The chain carries TRBV9 and TRBJ2-3; 8 nucleotides align to TRBD2. CDR3 length: 15 residues. The germline V gene encodes CDR1 SGDLS and CDR2 YYNGEE. J was trimmed by 1 base and V by 3 bases; bases with no gene match: 4. The CDR3 sequence: CASSAGLAGTDTQYF. CDR3 DNA: TGTGCCAGCAGCGCCGGACTAGCCGGCACAGATACGCAGTATTTT.